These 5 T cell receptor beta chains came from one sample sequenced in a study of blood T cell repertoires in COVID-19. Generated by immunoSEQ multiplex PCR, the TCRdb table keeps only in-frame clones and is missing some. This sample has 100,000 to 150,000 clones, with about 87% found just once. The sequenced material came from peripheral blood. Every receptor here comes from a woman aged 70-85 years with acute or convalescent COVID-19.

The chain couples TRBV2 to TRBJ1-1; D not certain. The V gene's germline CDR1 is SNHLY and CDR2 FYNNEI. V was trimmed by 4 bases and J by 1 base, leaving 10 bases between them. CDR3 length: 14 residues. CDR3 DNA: TGTGCCAGCAGTGGTCGCGGGGAGAACACTGAAGCTTTCTTT. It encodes CASSGRGENTEAFF.

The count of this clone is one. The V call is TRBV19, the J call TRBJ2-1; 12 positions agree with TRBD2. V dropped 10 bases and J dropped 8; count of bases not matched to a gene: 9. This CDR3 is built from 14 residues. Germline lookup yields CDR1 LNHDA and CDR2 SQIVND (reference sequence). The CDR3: CATHLAGGPHEQFF. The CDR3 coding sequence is TGTGCCACTCATCTAGCGGGGGGGCCCCATGAGCAGTTCTTC.

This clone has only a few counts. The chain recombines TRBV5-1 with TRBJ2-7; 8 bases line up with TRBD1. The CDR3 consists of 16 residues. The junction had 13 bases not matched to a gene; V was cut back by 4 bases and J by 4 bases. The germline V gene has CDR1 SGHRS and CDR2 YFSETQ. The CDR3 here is CASSPSLDRGGYEQYF. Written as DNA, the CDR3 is TGCGCCAGCAGCCCCAGCCTTGACAGGGGTGGGTACGAGCAGTACTTC.

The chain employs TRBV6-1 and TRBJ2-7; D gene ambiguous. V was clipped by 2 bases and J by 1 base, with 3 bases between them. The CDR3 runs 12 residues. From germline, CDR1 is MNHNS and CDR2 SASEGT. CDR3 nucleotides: TGTGCCAGCAGTGAAACTTCCTACGAGCAGTACTTC. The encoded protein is CASSETSYEQYF.

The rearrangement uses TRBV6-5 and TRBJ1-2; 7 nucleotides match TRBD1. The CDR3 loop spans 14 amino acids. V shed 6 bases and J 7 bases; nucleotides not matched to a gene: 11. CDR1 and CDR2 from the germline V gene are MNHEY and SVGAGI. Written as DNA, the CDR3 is TGTGCCAGCAGACGCTACAGGGGTACGGGTGGCTACACCTTC. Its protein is CASRRYRGTGGYTF.